The clone carrying this T cell receptor beta chain was detected a few times. Germline-derived CDR1 and CDR2 are MNHNS and SASEGT. This CDR3 spans 14 amino acids. The trim removed 8 bases at V and 10 bases at J, leaving 11 bases unmatched. Researchers collected about 10 milliliters of peripheral blood from every single donor. The data derive from a study of blood T cells in healthy people across ages. A second PCR of 7 to 11 cycles used a sample-barcoded 5' primer and a J-beta primer mix. MiXCR, run by TCRdb on the 5' RACE reads, gives a single entry per CDR3 protein. The table lists some 1.8 million distinct CDR3 sequences, around 40% of them singletons.

This clonotype was obtained from a human donor in good health. Sequencing was done on a sample of blood. The rearrangement joins TRBV6-1 to TRBJ2-1; TRBD2 aligns across 10 bases. The CDR3 DNA reads TGTGCCAGCTTTCGGACTAGCGGAGAGTTCGAGCAGTTCTTC. This sequence encodes CASFRTSGEFEQFF.